This T cell receptor beta chain is from a study of CD8 T cells in Susac syndrome. The ends were cut back, 3 bases at V and 2 bases at J, with 11 bases in the middle. The CDR3 sequence is 15 residues long. Germline CDR1 LNHDA, CDR2 SQIVND (reference sequence). An amount of RNA that ranged from roughly 0.45 to 1 ug was reverse transcribed with random hexamers. TCRdb re-analysed the immunoSEQ multiplex PCR reads in MiXCR, keeping a single row per CDR3 protein. This table has hundreds of thousands of distinct CDR3 sequences, approximately 91% appearing once. The TCR sequence derives from a human donor with multiple sclerosis. The sequenced sample consisted of CD8+ T cells from PBMCs. The chain has TRBV19 and TRBJ1-5, with TRBD1 as a possible D gene (5 bases). CDR3 in DNA: TGTGCCAGTAGTATTGGCGGGGGGGGCAATCAGCCCCAGCATTTT. Residues: CASSIGGGGNQPQHF.